The clone carrying this TCR beta chain was counted many times. The target antigen is unknown. In the authors' workflow: The study took CDR3 differences across clinicopathological groups and made a distant-metastasis classifier for papillary thyroid cancer from them. TCRdb re-analyzed the PCR reads using MiXCR. TCRdb, rather than the study authors, made the V and J calls. The data show around 15,000 clones, roughly 33% seen once. The source of the sample is a study of metastatic and nonmetastatic thyroid tumors. Notes on the study in general: Malignant thyroid tumors reportedly had TCR beta diversity that was significantly higher than in benign nodules, in blood and tumor.

Thyroid surgery had not been preceded by any treatment in any patient. Sequencing was done on a sample of tumor tissue. The origin of this receptor is a male donor with papillary thyroid cancer or a benign thyroid nodule (not recorded which). Some clones in this sample may be carry-over from other donors' samples.

The CDR3 protein is CASSRSAGEGLQPQHF. CDR3 DNA sequence: TGCGCCAGCAGCCGAAGTGCAGGGGAAGGGCTACAGCCCCAGCATTTT. The chain recombines TRBV4-1 with TRBJ1-5, with D possibly being TRBD1 (6 bases). There are 16 residues in the CDR3. Trimming took off 4 bases at V and 7 bases at J, with 20 bases between the two ends. In germline, CDR1 is MGHRA, CDR2 YSYEKL.